Below are 27 T cell receptor beta chains sequenced from a single sample in a study of technical replicates of blood from four donors. The table came from immunoSEQ multiplex PCR; TCRdb's copy has only in-frame clones and leaves some out. The sample yields 65,000 to 75,000 clones, around 85% seen once. The specimen sequenced was PBMCs. The receptor set was obtained from a human donor in good health. Some clones in this sample may be carry-over from other donors' samples.

This chain uses TRBV7-2 with TRBJ1-4; no clear D gene. The germline V and J ends were trimmed by 6 bases and 0 bases, with 11 bases remaining between them. The length of the CDR3 is 15 residues. Germline-derived CDR1 and CDR2 are SGHTA and FQGNSA. The CDR3, as DNA: TGTGCCAGCAGTATAGGAGTTGCAACTAATGAAAAACTGTTTTTT. Protein: CASSIGVATNEKLFF.

The CDR3 is CAWSVHPNTGELFF. CDR3 bases: TGTGCCTGGAGTGTACACCCGAACACCGGGGAGCTGTTTTTT. The chain joins TRBV30 to TRBJ2-2; the D is unclear. V lost 0 bases and J lost 0, with 5 bases in between. The CDR3 is 14 amino acids. The germline CDR1 and CDR2 sequences are GTSNPN and SVGIG (reference sequence).

The CDR3 DNA reads as TGTGCCAGCAGTTACTCGGGGACAGGGGGTAATGAAAAACTGTTTTTT. Translation gives CASSYSGTGGNEKLFF. J is TRBJ1-4 and V is TRBV6-5; TRBD1 matches at 11 bases. CDR1 is MNHEY and CDR2 is SVGAGI in the germline V gene. This CDR3 contains 16 residues. V shed 0 bases and J 4 bases; nucleotides not matched to a gene: 1.

The V call is TRBV4-3, the J call TRBJ1-1; TRBD1 aligns across 8 bases. The ends lost 1 base at V and 5 bases at J; junction bases unmatched: 9. Germline CDR1 LGHNA, CDR2 YSLEER. The CDR3 runs to 16 residues. In DNA, the CDR3 is TGCGCCAGCAGCCAAGGGGCTCCAGGGGGCTGGACTGAAGCTTTCTTT. This translates into CASSQGAPGGWTEAFF.

The chain employs TRBV5-1 and TRBJ2-1, with 8 bases identical to TRBD1. Germline CDR1 is SGHRS and CDR2 is YFSETQ. CDR3 length equals 15 residues. The V segment lost 6 bases and the J segment 3 bases; nucleotides outside the gene matches: 8. The chain's CDR3 is CASTGGQANYNEQFF. As DNA, the CDR3 is TGCGCCAGCACCGGGGGACAGGCAAACTACAATGAGCAGTTCTTC.

The chain links TRBV10-3 to TRBJ1-1; D is perhaps TRBD1 (6 bases). The CDR3 extends over 15 amino acids. V lost 2 bases and J lost 6, with 16 bases in between. CDR1 ENHRY and CDR2 SYGVKD come from the germline V gene. Written as DNA, the CDR3 is TGTGCCATCAGTGAGCCGGGGGGGCCGGGGGCTGAAGCTTTCTTT. This sequence encodes CAISEPGGPGAEAFF.

The chain couples TRBV7-9 to TRBJ2-7; 10 positions match TRBD1. The CDR3 has 17 residues. In germline, CDR1 is SEHNR, CDR2 FQNEAQ (reference sequence). The J segment lost 4 bases and the V segment lost 6 bases, leaving 15 bases of the junction unmatched. The CDR3 protein is CASSPGQGLSAGYEQYF. The CDR3 DNA follows: TGTGCCAGCAGTCCGGGACAGGGGCTTTCTGCGGGGTACGAGCAGTACTTC.

The chain is built from TRBV27 and TRBJ1-1; D is possibly TRBD1 (5 bases). Germline-derived CDR1 and CDR2 are MNHEY and SMNVEV (reference sequence). The CDR3 loop spans 14 amino acids. The V end was cut by 0 bases, the J end by 4 bases, with 9 bases between. The CDR3 DNA reads TGTGCCAGCAGTTTATCTCTAAGGGGCACTGAAGCTTTCTTT. Its protein product is CASSLSLRGTEAFF.

The chain carries TRBV5-1 and TRBJ2-7; 8 positions agree with TRBD1. Germline V gene sequence: CDR1 SGHRS, CDR2 YFSETQ. Trimming took 0 bases from V and 2 from J; bases not matched to a gene: 7. This CDR3 region has 16 residues. As DNA, the CDR3 is TGCGCCAGCAGCTTGGACCCGGGACAGGTGACCTACGAGCAGTACTTC. This gives the protein CASSLDPGQVTYEQYF.

Regarding this clone: Other DNA sequences in this specimen translate into the identical CDR3. The chain uses TRBV5-4 and TRBJ2-5; TRBD2 agrees at 7 bases. The CDR3 covers 14 residues. CDR1 SGHNT and CDR2 YYREEE come from the germline V gene (reference sequence). Trimming took 0 bases from V and 4 from J; bases not matched to a gene: 3. The CDR3 DNA sequence: TGTGCCAGCAGCTTGGATCCGGGAGGAGAGACCCAGTACTTC. Protein product: CASSLDPGGETQYF.

The chain is built from TRBV7-2 and TRBJ1-5; D possibly corresponds to TRBD1 (6 bases). Germline V gene lookup returns CDR1 SGHTA and CDR2 FQGNSA. The V gene lost 3 bases and the J gene lost 4 bases, with 10 bases spanning the gap. This CDR3 comprises 14 residues. The CDR3 spells CASSFSQGNQPQHF. CDR3 DNA: TGTGCCAGCAGCTTCTCACAGGGTAATCAGCCCCAGCATTTT.

This clone appeared once. J is TRBJ2-7 and V is TRBV2; tentative D call: TRBD2 (5 bases). Germline lookup yields CDR1 SNHLY and CDR2 FYNNEI. The CDR3 sequence is 15 residues long. Trimming cost V 6 bases and J 2 bases, with 17 bases left between them. The CDR3 region is CASRDPGNPPYEQYF. In nucleotides, the CDR3 is TGTGCCAGCAGGGACCCGGGGAACCCCCCCTACGAGCAGTACTTC.

The rearrangement joins TRBV29-1 to TRBJ1-2, with 7 positions matching TRBD1. Unmatched junction bases numbered 7, after V lost 4 bases and J lost 8 bases. Germline loops: CDR1 SQVTM, CDR2 ANQGSEA. The CDR3 is 12 amino acids. CDR3: CSVGRGLEGYTF. The CDR3 nucleotides are TGCAGCGTTGGGAGGGGGCTGGAAGGCTACACCTTC.

V gene TRBV7-8 combines with J gene TRBJ2-1; possibly TRBD2 for D (6 bases). This CDR3 is built from 14 residues. Trimming stripped 4 bases from V and 4 bases from J, with 11 bases between. Germline CDR1 reads SGHVS; CDR2 reads FQNEAQ. The CDR3 bases are TGTGCCAGCAGCTCCTCCGGGACTTACAATGAGCAGTTCTTC. Its protein is CASSSSGTYNEQFF.

The V and J genes are TRBV5-4 and TRBJ2-5; possible D gene TRBD2, 5 bases. V gave up 5 bases and J gave up 3 bases, with 11 bases separating them. The CDR3 totals 13 residues. Germline assignment: CDR1 SGHNT and CDR2 YYREEE (reference sequence). The CDR3 nucleotides are TGTGCCAGCAGTCATTGGCGGGAAGAGACCCAGTACTTC. Translation gives CASSHWREETQYF. The variable domain in full, with the rest retrieved from reference TRBV5-4 and TRBJ2-5, is ETGVTQSPTHLIKTRGQQVTLRCSSQSGHNTVSWYQQALGQGPQFIFQYYREEENGRGNFPPRFSGLQFPNYSSELNVNALELDDSALYLCASSHWREETQYFGPGTRLLVL.

The chain employs TRBV28 and TRBJ2-7, with D perhaps TRBD2 (6 bases). Germline CDR1 MDHEN, CDR2 SYDVKM. This CDR3 comprises 14 residues. Trimming stripped 6 bases from V and 4 bases from J, with 16 bases between. The CDR3 is CASSRRDSLYEQYF. For the CDR3, the DNA is TGTGCCAGCAGCCGGAGGGATAGTTTGTACGAGCAGTACTTC.

The rearrangement uses TRBV5-4 and TRBJ2-2; no definite D call. Germline CDR1 is SGHNT and CDR2 is YYREEE (reference sequence). V was cut by 1 base and J by 1 base, with 11 bases left in between. The CDR3 is 16 residues long. CDR3 in amino acids: CASSLINRMNTGELFF. CDR3 sequence (DNA): TGTGCCAGCAGCTTGATCAACAGAATGAACACCGGGGAGCTGTTTTTT.

The chain's CDR3 is CASSLSIRLAGVTEQYF. DNA for the CDR3: TGTGCCAGCAGCTTATCTATCAGACTAGCGGGAGTAACCGAGCAGTACTTC. The chain couples TRBV7-2 to TRBJ2-7; 12 positions agree with TRBD2. V lost 2 bases, J lost 6 bases, and 11 bases stayed unmatched. CDR3 length: 17 residues. From germline, CDR1 is SGHTA and CDR2 FQGNSA.

The V call is TRBV4-1, the J call TRBJ2-2; a possible D gene is TRBD2 (6 bases). CDR1 is MGHRA, CDR2 YSYEKL, per germline. The V end was cut by 4 bases, the J end by 5 bases, with 14 bases between. The CDR3 totals 15 residues. In DNA, the CDR3 is TGCGCCAGCAGCCCCAACCCCAGCGGGACCGGGGAGCTGTTTTTT. It codes for CASSPNPSGTGELFF.

A single count supports this clone. V gene TRBV7-9 combines with J gene TRBJ2-7; D is perhaps TRBD2 (5 bases). Germline V gene data show CDR1 as SEHNR and CDR2 as FQNEAQ (reference sequence). This CDR3 spans 15 amino acids. Deletions cut 5 bases from V and 0 bases from J, with 14 bases between. The CDR3 sequence is CASSDGRGISYEQYF. DNA for the CDR3: TGTGCCAGCAGCGACGGACGGGGAATCTCCTACGAGCAGTACTTC.

The V gene is TRBV10-3, the J gene TRBJ2-6; a possible D gene is TRBD1 (5 bases). Trimming stripped 6 bases from V and 4 bases from J, with 13 bases between. CDR3 length: 15 amino acids. The germline V gene encodes CDR1 ENHRY and CDR2 SYGVKD. CDR3 sequence reads: CAISPQGTGANVLTF. The CDR3 DNA follows: TGTGCCATCAGCCCGCAGGGTACGGGGGCCAACGTCCTGACTTTC.

With regard to this clone: The sample has other DNA sequences that encode this CDR3 too. The V call is TRBV19, the J call TRBJ2-3; D gene unclear. This CDR3 is built from 12 residues. From germline, CDR1 is LNHDA and CDR2 SQIVND (reference sequence). V dropped 6 bases and J dropped 0 bases, with 4 bases sitting between them. The CDR3: CASSPSTDTQYF. CDR3 DNA sequence: TGTGCCAGTAGCCCGAGCACAGATACGCAGTATTTT.

The genes are TRBV9 and TRBJ2-1; 10 nucleotides agree with TRBD2. The CDR3 is 15 amino acids. Germline-derived CDR1 and CDR2 are SGDLS and YYNGEE. V lost 2 bases, J lost 7 bases, and 6 bases stayed unmatched. The CDR3 is CASSVSGGPGNEQFF. The CDR3 DNA reads TGTGCCAGCAGCGTTAGCGGGGGGCCGGGGAATGAGCAGTTCTTC.

The rearrangement joins TRBV9 to TRBJ2-3, with TRBD2 matching 9 bases. The CDR3 contains 17 residues. From germline, CDR1 is SGDLS and CDR2 YYNGEE. V lost 0 bases and J lost 5; bases outside the gene matches: 10. CDR3 in amino acids: CASSVEGSSGRVDTQYF. The CDR3 coding sequence is TGTGCCAGCAGCGTAGAAGGAAGTAGCGGGAGAGTAGATACGCAGTATTTT.

The chain employs TRBV5-1 and TRBJ1-1; D unresolved. The CDR3 runs to 13 residues. Trimming shortened V by 5 bases and J by 4 bases, and 12 bases separated the two germline ends. Germline assignment: CDR1 SGHRS and CDR2 YFSETQ. This chain's CDR3 is CASSPSSSTEAFF. The CDR3 coding sequence is TGCGCCAGCAGTCCCTCCAGTTCCACTGAAGCTTTCTTT. The whole variable domain, remainder taken from reference TRBV5-1 and TRBJ1-1, is KAGVTQTPRYLIKTRGQQVTLSCSPISGHRSVSWYQQTPGQGLQFLFEYFSETQRNKGNFPGRFSGRQFSNSRSEMNVSTLELGDSALYLCASSPSSSTEAFFGQGTRLTVV.

The rearrangement joins TRBV4-3 to TRBJ2-3; no firm D call. The V gene's germline CDR1 is LGHNA and CDR2 YSLEER. This CDR3 has 16 amino acids. V was pared by 1 base and J by 2 bases, with 13 bases between. The CDR3 loop is CASSQGSESTTDTQYF. The CDR3 coding sequence is TGCGCCAGCAGCCAAGGGAGCGAAAGTACCACAGATACGCAGTATTTT.

This sequence joins TRBV5-1 and TRBJ1-6; tentative D call: TRBD1 (5 bases). V lost 1 base, J lost 5 bases, and 10 bases lay in between. This CDR3 is built from 15 residues. Looked up from germline, CDR1 is SGHRS and CDR2 is YFSETQ. CDR3 coding DNA: TGCGCCAGCAGCTTGTACGGGGGAGATAATTCACCCCTCCACTTT. Residues: CASSLYGGDNSPLHF. Filled out from reference TRBV5-1 and TRBJ1-6, the complete variable domain reads KAGVTQTPRYLIKTRGQQVTLSCSPISGHRSVSWYQQTPGQGLQFLFEYFSETQRNKGNFPGRFSGRQFSNSRSEMNVSTLELGDSALYLCASSLYGGDNSPLHFGNGTRLTVT.